This record looks at one T cell receptor beta chain sequence and its context. Using immunoSEQ multiplex PCR, the repertoire was profiled, and TCRdb retains in-frame clones only, with some absent. The repertoire includes around 190,000 clones, 80% to 85% of them detected once, and 6.5% to 8.5% sits in the top ten. The data are from a study of blood T cell repertoires in COVID-19. Germline CDR1 reads MNHNY; CDR2 reads SVGAGI (reference sequence). The V gene end was trimmed by 5 bases and the J gene end by 8 bases; junction bases not matched to a gene: 15. The CDR3 extends over 17 amino acids. This chain links TRBV6-6 with TRBJ1-6; 7 bases fit TRBD1. The TCR comes from a woman between 65 and 79 years old with COVID-19, enrolled during active disease. Sequencing was done on a sample of peripheral blood. CDR3 in DNA: TGTGCCAGCAGTCCAAAGTCCGGAGGGGGCTCTGATTCACCCCTCCACTTT. This translates into CASSPKSGGGSDSPLHF.